These T cell receptor beta chains were read from a single sample in a study of regulatory T cells in long-lasting Graves disease. From the multiplex PCR reads, TCRdb called clonotypes with MiXCR, one entry per CDR3 protein. Of approximately 250,000 distinct CDR3 sequences in the sample, around 20% were seen once. This material consisted of peripheral blood mononuclear cells (PBMCs), taken at new diagnosis, from a patient treated with antithyroid drugs. These TCRs come from a female donor with Graves disease. CDR3s include the opening cysteine and the closing phenylalanine or tryptophan. Each record gives: D gene, V gene, J gene, clone size, CDR3 DNA, CDR3 protein. D genes are given only for firm matches. A clone size is listed for some rows: how often the clone was seen (once, few, many), or a class if it is expanded.

D gene: .; V gene: TRBV10-3; J gene: TRBJ2-7; clone size: .; CDR3 DNA: TGTGCCATCAGTGGTACGTTGGAGGGAAGCTCCTACGAGCAGTACTTC; CDR3 protein: CAISGTLEGSSYEQYF
D gene: .; V gene: TRBV30; J gene: TRBJ1-3; clone size: many; CDR3 DNA: TGTGCCTGCCCCGGACAGTCTGGAAACACCATATATTTT; CDR3 protein: CACPGQSGNTIYF
D gene: TRBD2; V gene: TRBV20-1; J gene: TRBJ2-7; clone size: .; CDR3 DNA: TGCAGTGCTAGTTCAAGCGGGGTCGCCTACGAGCAGTACTTC; CDR3 protein: CSASSSGVAYEQYF
D gene: .; V gene: TRBV4-3; J gene: TRBJ2-7; clone size: many; CDR3 DNA: TGCGCCAGCAGGTTCCGGGACGTCGAGCAGTACTTC; CDR3 protein: CASRFRDVEQYF
D gene: .; V gene: TRBV2; J gene: TRBJ1-2; clone size: .; CDR3 DNA: TGTGCCAGCAGCCAGGTAGCTAACTATGGCTACACCTTC; CDR3 protein: CASSQVANYGYTF
D gene: TRBD2; V gene: TRBV3-1; J gene: TRBJ2-1; clone size: many; CDR3 DNA: TGTGCCAGCAGCCTACTAGCGGGAGTGGAGCAGTTCTTC; CDR3 protein: CASSLLAGVEQFF
D gene: TRBD2; V gene: TRBV2; J gene: TRBJ2-7; clone size: many; CDR3 DNA: TGTGCCAGCAGGGGCGGACTAGGGTACGAGCAGTACTTC; CDR3 protein: CASRGGLGYEQYF
D gene: .; V gene: TRBV29-1; J gene: TRBJ2-2; clone size: many; CDR3 DNA: TGCAGCGCCAAGCGCGGGACGGGGAACACCGGGGAGCTGTTTTTT; CDR3 protein: CSAKRGTGNTGELFF
D gene: TRBD2; V gene: TRBV20-1; J gene: TRBJ2-1; clone size: many; CDR3 DNA: TGCAGTGTAGCGGGAGGCTACAATGAGCAGTTCTTC; CDR3 protein: CSVAGGYNEQFF
D gene: .; V gene: TRBV19; J gene: TRBJ1-6; clone size: many; CDR3 DNA: TGTGCCAGTAGTCCACCAGGGGCACCTTGGCCCCTCCACTTT; CDR3 protein: CASSPPGAPWPLHF
D gene: .; V gene: TRBV28; J gene: TRBJ1-5; clone size: many; CDR3 DNA: TGTGCCAGCGTGACAGGAGGCAATCAGCCCCAGCATTTT; CDR3 protein: CASVTGGNQPQHF
D gene: .; V gene: TRBV12-3/TRBV12-4; J gene: TRBJ1-6; clone size: many; CDR3 DNA: TGTGCCAGCAGTTGGCAGGGGAGTAATTCACCCCTCCACTTT; CDR3 protein: CASSWQGSNSPLHF
D gene: .; V gene: TRBV6-2/TRBV6-3; J gene: TRBJ1-2; clone size: many; CDR3 DNA: TGTGCCAGCAGTTTTAGCCCGAGGGGGATTAAAAGCCTCTATGGCTACACCTTC; CDR3 protein: CASSFSPRGIKSLYGYTF
D gene: .; V gene: TRBV20-1; J gene: TRBJ2-3; clone size: many; CDR3 DNA: TGCAGTGCTAGGGAGGGGGGCTTCAGCACAGATACGCAGTATTTT; CDR3 protein: CSAREGGFSTDTQYF
D gene: .; V gene: TRBV7-2; J gene: TRBJ2-3; clone size: few; CDR3 DNA: TGTGCCAGCAGCTTACTGTCGGCCTCCGATACGCAGTATTTT; CDR3 protein: CASSLLSASDTQYF
D gene: .; V gene: TRBV20-1; J gene: TRBJ2-1; clone size: many; CDR3 DNA: TGCAGTGCTAGGGATAGCGGTTCCTACAATGAGCAGTTCTTC; CDR3 protein: CSARDSGSYNEQFF
D gene: TRBD2; V gene: TRBV12-3/TRBV12-4; J gene: TRBJ2-3; clone size: many; CDR3 DNA: TGTGCCAGCAGTCCCCAGCGGGAGTGGGGCACAGATACGCAGTATTTT; CDR3 protein: CASSPQREWGTDTQYF
D gene: .; V gene: TRBV12-3/TRBV12-4; J gene: TRBJ1-1; clone size: many; CDR3 DNA: TGTGCCAGCAGTTTGCAGCTGAACACTGAAGCTTTCTTT; CDR3 protein: CASSLQLNTEAFF
D gene: TRBD2; V gene: TRBV6-1; J gene: TRBJ2-1; clone size: many; CDR3 DNA: TGTGCCAGCCAAAGTGGACTAGCGAACAATGAGCAGTTCTTC; CDR3 protein: CASQSGLANNEQFF
D gene: .; V gene: TRBV18; J gene: TRBJ2-3; clone size: few; CDR3 DNA: TGTGCCAGCTCGCTCCGGAACACAGATACGCAGTATTTT; CDR3 protein: CASSLRNTDTQYF
D gene: TRBD1; V gene: TRBV11-2; J gene: TRBJ2-7; clone size: many; CDR3 DNA: TGTGCCAGCAGCTTGGCCAGGGGGCTCGACGAGCAGTACTTC; CDR3 protein: CASSLARGLDEQYF
D gene: .; V gene: TRBV28; J gene: TRBJ2-7; clone size: .; CDR3 DNA: TGTGCCAGCAGCCCCCGGGTGGGGTTTGAGCAGTACTTC; CDR3 protein: CASSPRVGFEQYF
D gene: .; V gene: TRBV20-1; J gene: TRBJ2-3; clone size: many; CDR3 DNA: TGCAGTGCAACCGAGCGGAGGAGCACAGATACGCAGTATTTT; CDR3 protein: CSATERRSTDTQYF
D gene: .; V gene: TRBV29-1; J gene: TRBJ1-4; clone size: few; CDR3 DNA: TGCAGCGTTGAGGCAGGGGACAATGAAAAACTGTTTTTT; CDR3 protein: CSVEAGDNEKLFF
D gene: TRBD2; V gene: TRBV12-3/TRBV12-4; J gene: TRBJ2-7; clone size: .; CDR3 DNA: TGTGCCAGCAGTCAAGCAGTCGGGAGGACGCACTCCTACGAGCAGTACTTC; CDR3 protein: CASSQAVGRTHSYEQYF
D gene: TRBD1; V gene: TRBV29-1; J gene: TRBJ2-1; clone size: many; CDR3 DNA: TGCAGCGTTGCTACCAGGGGGCGGAACAATGAGCAGTTCTTC; CDR3 protein: CSVATRGRNNEQFF
D gene: TRBD1; V gene: TRBV11-2; J gene: TRBJ2-1; clone size: .; CDR3 DNA: TGTGCCAGCGCCCGGGACAGTTACAATGAGCAGTTCTTC; CDR3 protein: CASARDSYNEQFF
D gene: TRBD2; V gene: TRBV4-1; J gene: TRBJ2-1; clone size: many; CDR3 DNA: TGCGCCAGCACCAAAGATCCCCCCACTAGCGCCGAGCAGTTCTTC; CDR3 protein: CASTKDPPTSAEQFF
D gene: TRBD2; V gene: TRBV7-2; J gene: TRBJ2-5; clone size: many; CDR3 DNA: TGTGCCAGCAGCCCTAGCGGGAGGGCCAACCGAGAGACCCAGTACTTC; CDR3 protein: CASSPSGRANRETQYF
D gene: TRBD1; V gene: TRBV2; J gene: TRBJ2-7; clone size: once; CDR3 DNA: TGTGCCAGCAGTGAGATCTGGGACAGCACCTACGAGCAGTACTTC; CDR3 protein: CASSEIWDSTYEQYF
D gene: .; V gene: TRBV20-1; J gene: TRBJ2-2; clone size: many; CDR3 DNA: TGCAGTGCTAGAGGGGAAGTCGGGGAGCTGTTTTTT; CDR3 protein: CSARGEVGELFF
D gene: .; V gene: TRBV28; J gene: TRBJ1-5; clone size: many; CDR3 DNA: TGTGCCAGCAGTTTATGGTTGGTGGGGGTTAGCAATCAGCCCCAGCATTTT; CDR3 protein: CASSLWLVGVSNQPQHF
D gene: TRBD1; V gene: TRBV6-2/TRBV6-3; J gene: TRBJ1-1; clone size: .; CDR3 DNA: TGTGCCAGCAGTGAACGGACCGGGACAGCGAACACTGAAGCTTTCTTT; CDR3 protein: CASSERTGTANTEAFF
D gene: TRBD2; V gene: TRBV6-1; J gene: TRBJ2-3; clone size: many; CDR3 DNA: TGTGCCAGCAGCCTACTAGCGGGAGGGATGAGCACAGATACGCAGTATTTT; CDR3 protein: CASSLLAGGMSTDTQYF
D gene: .; V gene: TRBV6-2/TRBV6-3; J gene: TRBJ2-6; clone size: many; CDR3 DNA: TGTGCCAGCAGTTACTCAGGCCTCCTCGGGGCCAACGTCCTGACTTTC; CDR3 protein: CASSYSGLLGANVLTF
D gene: .; V gene: TRBV3-1; J gene: TRBJ1-1; clone size: many; CDR3 DNA: TGTGCCAGCAGCCAAGAAGTCCCTCCGGTTCGAGCTTTCTTT; CDR3 protein: CASSQEVPPVRAFF
D gene: TRBD2; V gene: TRBV5-1; J gene: TRBJ2-7; clone size: many; CDR3 DNA: TGCGCCAGCAGCTTGGTGGGACTAAGTTACGAGCAGTACTTC; CDR3 protein: CASSLVGLSYEQYF
D gene: .; V gene: TRBV9; J gene: TRBJ2-3; clone size: many; CDR3 DNA: TGTGCCAGCACTATAGGGCCGAGCAGCACAGATACGCAGTATTTT; CDR3 protein: CASTIGPSSTDTQYF